This entry concerns a single T cell receptor (beta chain). What it binds is unknown. The data stem from a study of cytomegalovirus exposure and HLA in healthy donors. CDR1 is KGHSH and CDR2 is LQKENI in the germline V gene. The ends were cut back, 3 bases at V and 2 bases at J, with 13 bases in the middle. CDR3 length equals 16 residues. Here immunoSEQ multiplex PCR was the method, and the copy in TCRdb shows in-frame clones only, minus some. The profile covers about 360,000 clones, with 86% appearing a single time and approximately 0.86% taken by the ten largest. Overall study findings and caveats: TCR sequences were mostly rare, though some public TCRs occurred in many donors. Subsequent analysis of the 95 to 150 validation repertoires found a tendency for first-cohort TCR clusters to co-occur.

This chain joins TRBV18 and TRBJ2-2, with D possibly being TRBD1 (5 bases). The sequence was collected from a woman aged 18 to 35 in good health and CMV-seronegative. The specimen was PBMCs. The DNA for the CDR3 is TGTGCCAGCTCACCCGTAAGGGGTAGAAACACCGGGGAGCTGTTTTTT. Amino acid sequence: CASSPVRGRNTGELFF.